The entry below gives a single T cell receptor beta chain sequence along with its context. Sequencing used immunoSEQ multiplex PCR; TCRdb keeps in-frame clones, though not all of them. Found here are about 120,000 clones, around 95% of them singletons; the top ten hold approximately 0.15%. These data come from a study of OX40 agonist ivuxolimab in advanced cancers. Study in general: Among those enrolled, mean age was roughly 55 years (range roughly 23 to 90) and 75% to 85% were male.

The CDR3 loop spans 14 amino acids. Germline CDR1 SNHLY, CDR2 FYNNEI. Unmatched junction bases numbered 4, after V lost 7 bases and J lost 1 base. This specimen consisted of CD4+ or CD8+ T cells sorted from blood, obtained in a trial of the OX40 agonist ivuxolimab. The V call is TRBV2, the J call TRBJ2-3; 8 bases line up with TRBD1. The receptor's source is an adult with an advanced solid tumor such as melanoma, head and neck, liver or kidney cancer. The CDR3 DNA reads as TGTGCCAGCAACCTCAGGGGGCGCACAGATACGCAGTATTTT. Amino acid sequence: CASNLRGRTDTQYF.